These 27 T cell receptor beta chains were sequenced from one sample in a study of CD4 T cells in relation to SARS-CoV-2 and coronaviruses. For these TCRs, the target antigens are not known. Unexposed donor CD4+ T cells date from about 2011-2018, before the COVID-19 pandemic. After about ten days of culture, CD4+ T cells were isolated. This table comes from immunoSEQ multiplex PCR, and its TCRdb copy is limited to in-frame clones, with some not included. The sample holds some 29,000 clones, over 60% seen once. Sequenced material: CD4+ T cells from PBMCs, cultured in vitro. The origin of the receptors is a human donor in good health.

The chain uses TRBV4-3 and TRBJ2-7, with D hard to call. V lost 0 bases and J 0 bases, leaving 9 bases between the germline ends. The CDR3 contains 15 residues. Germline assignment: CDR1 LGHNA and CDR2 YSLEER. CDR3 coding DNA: TGCGCCAGCAGCCAAGAATTTCGGGTCTCCTACGAGCAGTACTTC. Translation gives CASSQEFRVSYEQYF.

DNA for the CDR3: TGTGCCAGCAGTTCCGCCCCCGGGACAGGGAGGGACGAGCAGTACTTC. It specifies CASSSAPGTGRDEQYF. The rearrangement joins TRBV6-2 or TRBV6-3 to TRBJ2-7; TRBD1 matches at 9 bases. Germline V lookup: CDR1 MNHEY, CDR2 SVGEGT. The CDR3 loop spans 16 amino acids. V shed 4 bases and J 5 bases; nucleotides not matched to a gene: 12.

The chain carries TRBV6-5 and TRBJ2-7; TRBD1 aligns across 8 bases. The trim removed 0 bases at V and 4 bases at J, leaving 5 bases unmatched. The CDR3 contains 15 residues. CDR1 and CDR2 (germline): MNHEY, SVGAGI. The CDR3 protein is CASSYSRTGNYEQYF. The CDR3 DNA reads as TGTGCCAGCAGTTACTCCCGGACAGGGAATTACGAGCAGTACTTC.

The CDR3 here is CASMGPAGGTDTQYF. The DNA for the CDR3 is TGTGCCAGCATGGGTCCCGCGGGAGGCACAGATACGCAGTATTTT. The rearrangement links TRBV6-6 to TRBJ2-3, with 7 bases lining up with TRBD2. This CDR3 is built from 15 residues. J lost 1 base, V lost 7 bases, and 8 bases had no gene match. Germline V gene data show CDR1 as MNHNY and CDR2 as SVGAGI (reference sequence).

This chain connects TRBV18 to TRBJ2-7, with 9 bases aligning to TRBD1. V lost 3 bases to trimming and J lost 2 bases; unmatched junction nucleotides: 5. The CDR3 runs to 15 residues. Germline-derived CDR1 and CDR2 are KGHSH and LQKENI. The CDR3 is CASSPSGTGTYEQYF. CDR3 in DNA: TGTGCCAGCTCACCGTCCGGGACAGGGACCTACGAGCAGTACTTC.

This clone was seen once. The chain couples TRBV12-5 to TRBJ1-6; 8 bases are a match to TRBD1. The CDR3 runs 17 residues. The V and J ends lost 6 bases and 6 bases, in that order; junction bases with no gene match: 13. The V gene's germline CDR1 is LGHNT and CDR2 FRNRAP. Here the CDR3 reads CASGLTSGTGGNSPLHF. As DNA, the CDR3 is TGTGCTAGTGGGCTAACGTCCGGGACAGGAGGTAATTCACCCCTCCACTTT.

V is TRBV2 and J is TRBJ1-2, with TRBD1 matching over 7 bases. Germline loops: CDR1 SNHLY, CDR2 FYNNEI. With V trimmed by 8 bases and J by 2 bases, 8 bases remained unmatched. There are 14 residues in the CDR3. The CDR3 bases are TGTGCCAGCCAGAGGGACAGAGTCAACTATGGCTACACCTTC. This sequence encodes CASQRDRVNYGYTF.

The CDR3 DNA reads as TGCGCCAGCAGCTTGGACAGGAACACAGATACGCAGTATTTT. Translating it yields CASSLDRNTDTQYF. V and J are TRBV5-1 and TRBJ2-3, with TRBD1 as a possible D gene (5 bases). Germline V lookup: CDR1 SGHRS, CDR2 YFSETQ. This CDR3 comprises 14 residues. The germline V and J ends were trimmed by 0 bases and 2 bases, with 7 bases remaining between them. The full variable domain, in which reference TRBV5-1 and TRBJ2-3 provide the parts outside the CDR3, is KAGVTQTPRYLIKTRGQQVTLSCSPISGHRSVSWYQQTPGQGLQFLFEYFSETQRNKGNFPGRFSGRQFSNSRSEMNVSTLELGDSALYLCASSLDRNTDTQYFGPGTRLTVL.

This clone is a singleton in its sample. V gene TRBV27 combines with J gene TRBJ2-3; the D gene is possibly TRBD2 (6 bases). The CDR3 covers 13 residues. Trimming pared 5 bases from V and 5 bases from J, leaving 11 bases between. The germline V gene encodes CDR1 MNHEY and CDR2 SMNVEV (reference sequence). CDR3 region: CASSRRRGDTQYF. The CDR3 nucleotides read TGTGCCAGCAGTAGAAGGAGGGGAGATACGCAGTATTTT.

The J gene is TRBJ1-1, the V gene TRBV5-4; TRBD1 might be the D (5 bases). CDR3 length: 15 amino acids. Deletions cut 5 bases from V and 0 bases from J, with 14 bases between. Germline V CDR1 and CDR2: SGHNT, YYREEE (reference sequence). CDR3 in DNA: TGTGCCAGCAGTTCGGGGGTGGGGATGAACACTGAAGCTTTCTTT. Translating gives CASSSGVGMNTEAFF.

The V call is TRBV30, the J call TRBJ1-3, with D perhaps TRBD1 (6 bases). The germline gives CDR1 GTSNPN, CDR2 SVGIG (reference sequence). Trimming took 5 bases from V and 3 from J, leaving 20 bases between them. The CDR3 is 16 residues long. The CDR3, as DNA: TGTGCCTGGTCGGAGTTCACAGGGTTAAGTGGAAACACCATATATTTT. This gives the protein CAWSEFTGLSGNTIYF.

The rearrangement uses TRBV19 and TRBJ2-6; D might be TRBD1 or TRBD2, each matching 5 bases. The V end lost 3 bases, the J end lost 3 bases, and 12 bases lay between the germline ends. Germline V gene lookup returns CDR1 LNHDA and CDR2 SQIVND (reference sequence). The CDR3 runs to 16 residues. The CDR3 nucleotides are TGTGCCAGTAGTATTTTCGGGGCAAGTGGGGCCAACGTCCTGACTTTC. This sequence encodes CASSIFGASGANVLTF.

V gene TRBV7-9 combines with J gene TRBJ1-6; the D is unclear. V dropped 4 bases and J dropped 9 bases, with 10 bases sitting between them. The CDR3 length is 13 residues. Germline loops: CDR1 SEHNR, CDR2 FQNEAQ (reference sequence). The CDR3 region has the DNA TGTGCCAGCAGCTCAACCCCTGGTTCACCCCTCCACTTT. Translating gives CASSSTPGSPLHF.

CDR3 protein: CASNLPRHWVGVSYEQYF. The CDR3, as DNA: TGTGCCAGCAACCTCCCTCGACATTGGGTGGGAGTTTCCTACGAGCAGTACTTC. The chain combines TRBV27 with TRBJ2-7, with a tentative D call TRBD2 (5 bases). Germline values: CDR1 MNHEY, CDR2 SMNVEV (reference sequence). V was shortened by 7 bases and J by 1 base, with 26 bases between the two germline ends. The CDR3 spans 18 residues.

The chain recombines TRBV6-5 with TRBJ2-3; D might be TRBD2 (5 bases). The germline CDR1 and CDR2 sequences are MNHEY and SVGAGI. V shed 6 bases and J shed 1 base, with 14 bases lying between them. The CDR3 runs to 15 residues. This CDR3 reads CASRMRASGTDTQYF. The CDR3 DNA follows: TGTGCCAGCAGGATGAGGGCCAGCGGCACAGATACGCAGTATTTT.

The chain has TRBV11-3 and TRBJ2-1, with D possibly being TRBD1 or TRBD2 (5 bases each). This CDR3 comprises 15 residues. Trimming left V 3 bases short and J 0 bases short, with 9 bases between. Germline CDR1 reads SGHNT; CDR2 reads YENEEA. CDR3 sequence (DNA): TGTGCCAGCAGCTTCGGGACGAGCTCCTACAATGAGCAGTTCTTC. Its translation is CASSFGTSSYNEQFF.

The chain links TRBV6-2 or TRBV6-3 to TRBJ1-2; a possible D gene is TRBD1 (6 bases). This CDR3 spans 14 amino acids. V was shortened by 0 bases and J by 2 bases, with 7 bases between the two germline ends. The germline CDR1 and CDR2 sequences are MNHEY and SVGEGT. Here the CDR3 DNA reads TGTGCCAGCAGTTACTCTACAGGGAACTATGGCTACACCTTC. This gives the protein CASSYSTGNYGYTF.

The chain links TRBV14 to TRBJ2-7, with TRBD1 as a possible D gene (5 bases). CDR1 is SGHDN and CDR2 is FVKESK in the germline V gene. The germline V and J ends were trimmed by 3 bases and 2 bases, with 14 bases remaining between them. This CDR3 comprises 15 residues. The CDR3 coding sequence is TGTGCCAGCAGCCACACAGGAACGTTGGCCTACGAGCAGTACTTC. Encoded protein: CASSHTGTLAYEQYF.

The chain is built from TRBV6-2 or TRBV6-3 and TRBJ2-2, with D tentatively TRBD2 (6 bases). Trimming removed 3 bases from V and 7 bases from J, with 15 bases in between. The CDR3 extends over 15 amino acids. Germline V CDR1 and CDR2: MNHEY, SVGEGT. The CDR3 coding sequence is TGTGCCAGCAGTTATACCGCGGGATTGGGCGGGGAGCTGTTTTTT. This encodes CASSYTAGLGGELFF.

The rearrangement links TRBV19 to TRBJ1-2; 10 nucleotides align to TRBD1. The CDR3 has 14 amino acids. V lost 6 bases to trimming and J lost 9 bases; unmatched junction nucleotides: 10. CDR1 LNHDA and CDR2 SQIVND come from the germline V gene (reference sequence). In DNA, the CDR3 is TGTGCCAGTAGACTCGGGGGACAGGGGATTCGCTACACCTTC. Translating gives CASRLGGQGIRYTF.

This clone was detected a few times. CDR3 coding DNA: TGTGCCAGCAGTTACGTGCCGTATAGCAATCAGCCCCAGCATTTT. It yields the protein CASSYVPYSNQPQHF. The chain is built from TRBV6-2 or TRBV6-3 and TRBJ1-5; D remains unclear. CDR1 and CDR2 from the germline V gene are MNHEY and SVGEGT. The V end was cut by 2 bases, the J end by 0 bases, with 8 bases between. The length of the CDR3 is 15 residues.

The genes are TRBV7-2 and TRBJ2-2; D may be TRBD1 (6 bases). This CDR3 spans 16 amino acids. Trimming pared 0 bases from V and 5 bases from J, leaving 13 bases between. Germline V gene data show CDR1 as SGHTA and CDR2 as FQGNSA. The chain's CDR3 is CASSLAGRGGTGELFF. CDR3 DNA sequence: TGTGCCAGCAGCTTAGCGGGCAGGGGTGGGACCGGGGAGCTGTTTTTT.

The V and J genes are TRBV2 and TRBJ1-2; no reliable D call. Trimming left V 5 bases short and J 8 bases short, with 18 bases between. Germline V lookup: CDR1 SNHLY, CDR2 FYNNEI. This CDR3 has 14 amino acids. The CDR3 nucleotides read TGTGCCAGCAGTCAGAAGATGTCACTTTGGGGCTACACCTTC. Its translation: CASSQKMSLWGYTF.

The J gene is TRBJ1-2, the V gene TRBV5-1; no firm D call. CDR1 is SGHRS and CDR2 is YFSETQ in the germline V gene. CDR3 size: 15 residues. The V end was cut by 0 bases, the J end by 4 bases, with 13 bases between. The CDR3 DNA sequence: TGCGCCAGCAGCTTGGCCGCCGTGAGTTCCTATGGCTACACCTTC. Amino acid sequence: CASSLAAVSSYGYTF.

This chain's CDR3 is CASNTLWGRTGELFF. CDR3 DNA: TGTGCCAGTAACACCTTGTGGGGAAGGACCGGGGAGCTGTTTTTT. The chain combines TRBV19 with TRBJ2-2; D unresolved. The V gene lost 7 bases and the J gene lost 5 bases, with 17 bases spanning the gap. The CDR3 sequence is 15 residues long. Germline-derived CDR1 and CDR2 are LNHDA and SQIVND (reference sequence).

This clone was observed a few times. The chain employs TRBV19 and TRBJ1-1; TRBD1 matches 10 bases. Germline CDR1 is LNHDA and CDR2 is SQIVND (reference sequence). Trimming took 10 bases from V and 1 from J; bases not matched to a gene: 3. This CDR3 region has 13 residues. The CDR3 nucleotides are TGTGCCACAGACAGGGGGCCGAACACTGAAGCTTTCTTT. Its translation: CATDRGPNTEAFF.

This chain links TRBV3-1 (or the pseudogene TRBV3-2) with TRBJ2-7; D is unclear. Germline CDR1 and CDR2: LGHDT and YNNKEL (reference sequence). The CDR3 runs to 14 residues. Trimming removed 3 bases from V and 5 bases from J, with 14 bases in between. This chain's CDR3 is CASSQSGPQNEQYF. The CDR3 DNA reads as TGTGCCAGCAGCCAGAGTGGGCCCCAGAACGAGCAGTACTTC.